This T cell receptor (beta chain) comes out of a study of shared T cell receptors in the human thymus (dated by TCRdb to 2020 to 2023). Context from the whole study: The study examined how self-reactive, shared T-cell receptor alpha chains are generated in the human thymus.

The library was generated by the immunoSEQ multiplex PCR assay. TCRdb took this table from immuneACCESS and kept in-frame rearrangements with V and J called. Such tables lack part of the clones; where checked against another copy, unresolved V genes explain under half of the gap, and the rest is unexplained. Across this sample there are roughly 660,000 clones, with 70% to 90% seen only once. The ten top clones hold about 0.01% of the sample. In regard to this clone: Its antigen is not yet known. No per-base quality is available; no much larger clone lies one base away.

Inclusive of the bounding cysteine and phenylalanine, the CDR3 is 13 residues long. Only CDR3 DNA is held: 39 bases, read in frame from base 1. Per the germline V gene (reference sequence), SGHNT is the CDR1 and YYREEE is the CDR2. Here V drops 7 bases and J drops 2 bases, and the junction holds 5 bases not matched to any gene. These data were likewise used in another study, on human thymus T cells. The second publication reports: The donors were immunologically healthy infants in Finland who had open corrective cardiac surgery for congenital heart defects. Thymus tissue was obtained as surgical resects removed during corrective cardiac surgery. V and J gene segment usage appeared biased in both thymic and peripheral blood repertoires. The related research reported highly overlapping thymic TCR repertoires among unrelated individuals. The study used roughly 8 infant thymus samples plus four related peripheral blood samples to characterize TCR alpha and beta repertoires. The cohort included more than 5 male and two female infants, with donor ages spanning 7 to 244 days. Thymocytes were released mechanically from tissue and stored at -70 °C as pellets of roughly 9-31 million cells. Genomic DNA was extracted from frozen cell pellets with a QIAsymphony instrument. The immunoSEQ multiplex PCR assay was used to amplify the TCRB and TCRAD loci from a standardized amount of quality-controlled genomic DNA. The amplicons spanned the V(D)J region and were long enough to cover the CDR3 and allow V and J genes to be identified. The amplicons were sequenced on an Illumina platform via the commercial immunoSEQ service. Primer bias and sequencing errors were corrected as previously described, and TCRAD and TCRB definitions were based on the IMGT database. The repertoires were analysed using immunoSEQ Analyzer 3.0 and VDJTools for basic statistics, V/J segment usage, diversity estimates, rarefaction and pairwise overlap. To estimate diversity, the Chao1, ChaoE, Efron-Thisted, Shannon and inverse Simpson indices were applied, and diversity was also estimated on datasets down-sampled to the smallest sample. For repertoire overlap, CDR3 nucleotide sequence, V gene and J gene had to match strictly, and clustering was done by Jaccard-based multidimensional scaling. On average, roughly 810,000 unique TCRB clonotypes were obtained from thymus samples, compared with 65,000 to 90,000 from blood samples.

Sequenced: thymocytes. The clonotype was recovered from a boy less than two years old with a congenital heart defect. Donor details come from another sample of the same person, matched by shared clones. The sequence is built from TRBV5-4 and TRBJ1-2; 7 middle bases align to TRBD1. The DNA is as follows: TGTGCCAGCGGTTCGGACAGGAACTATGGCTACACCTTC. The translation is CASGSDRNYGYTF. The CDR3 plus the reference TRBV5-4 and TRBJ1-2 genes for the other parts give the full variable domain: ETGVTQSPTHLIKTRGQQVTLRCSSQSGHNTVSWYQQALGQGPQFIFQYYREEENGRGNFPPRFSGLQFPNYSSELNVNALELDDSALYLCASGSDRNYGYTFGSGTRLTVV.